The clone carrying this TCR beta chain was seen many times. One entry per CDR3 protein, called by TCRdb with MiXCR from the 5' RACE reads. The table records around 300,000 distinct CDR3 sequences, roughly 10% of them present only once. CDR1 is SEHNR and CDR2 is FQNEAQ in the germline V gene (reference sequence). V lost 3 bases to trimming and J lost 5 bases, with 11 bases between them. The CDR3 totals 14 residues. This entry comes from a study of CD8 T cells in ankylosing spondylitis. The sequencing sample was made of blood, either unsorted or a sorted T cell fraction (not recorded which). This TCR was recovered from a female donor with ankylosing spondylitis or in good health (not recorded which). This chain uses TRBV7-9 with TRBJ2-1, with D perhaps matching TRBD2 (6 bases). The CDR3 sequence is CASSFRRAHNEQFF. CDR3 in DNA: TGTGCCAGCAGCTTCCGGAGGGCTCACAATGAGCAGTTCTTC.